These 21 T cell receptor beta chains came from one sample sequenced in a study of blood T cell repertoires in COVID-19. Method: immunoSEQ multiplex PCR; TCRdb's copy keeps in-frame clones and lacks some. The repertoire holds a few hundred thousand clones, with approximately 82% as singletons. The sample taken for sequencing was peripheral blood. These receptors all stem from a woman aged 45-65 years with acute or convalescent COVID-19.

V gene TRBV7-9 combines with J gene TRBJ2-4, with D possibly TRBD2 on 6 matching bases. Per the germline V gene, CDR1 is SEHNR and CDR2 is FQNEAQ (reference sequence). V lost 5 bases and J lost 1, with 9 bases in between. CDR3 length equals 14 residues. The CDR3 nucleotides are TGTGCCAGCAGCCCAACTAGCGCCAAAAACATTCAGTACTTC. It codes for CASSPTSAKNIQYF.

The genes are TRBV10-3 and TRBJ1-1; D perhaps matches TRBD1 (5 bases). Trimming left V 1 base short and J 0 bases short, with 9 bases between. The CDR3 is made up of 15 amino acids. The germline CDR1 and CDR2 sequences are ENHRY and SYGVKD. DNA for the CDR3: TGTGCCATCAGTGAGTTCGGCAGGGTGAACACTGAAGCTTTCTTT. The encoded protein is CAISEFGRVNTEAFF.

This clone was detected a few times. The chain is built from TRBV28 and TRBJ1-1; D not certain. V lost 8 bases and J 2 bases, leaving 15 bases between the germline ends. The CDR3 spans 14 residues. Germline V gene sequence: CDR1 MDHEN, CDR2 SYDVKM. CDR3 nucleotides: TGTGCCAGCTACTCTCTTCCAGGAAACACTGAAGCTTTCTTT. Amino acid sequence: CASYSLPGNTEAFF.

The chain combines TRBV7-9 with TRBJ1-6, with a weak D call TRBD1 (6 bases). Trimming left V 2 bases short and J 9 bases short, with 11 bases between. CDR3 length: 14 residues. CDR1 and CDR2 from the germline V gene are SEHNR and FQNEAQ (reference sequence). CDR3 in DNA: TGTGCCAGCAGCTTACAGGGGATTCTTTCACCCCTCCACTTT. This encodes CASSLQGILSPLHF. Filled out from reference TRBV7-9 and TRBJ1-6, the complete variable domain reads DTGVSQNPRHKITKRGQNVTFRCDPISEHNRLYWYRQTLGQGPEFLTYFQNEAQLEKSRLLSDRFSAERPKGSFSTLEIQRTEQGDSAMYLCASSLQGILSPLHFGNGTRLTVT.

The chain joins TRBV7-9 to TRBJ2-1; D uncertain. This CDR3 is 14 amino acids long. CDR1 and CDR2 (germline): SEHNR, FQNEAQ (reference sequence). Trimming stripped 5 bases from V and 2 bases from J, with 10 bases between. This CDR3 reads CASSAGAPYNEQFF. CDR3 nucleotide sequence: TGTGCCAGCAGCGCCGGAGCTCCCTACAATGAGCAGTTCTTC.

The CDR3 spells CASSQTGGGDTQYF. CDR3 DNA: TGCGCCAGCAGCCAAACGGGAGGGGGGGATACGCAGTATTTT. V usage is TRBV4-1 and J usage is TRBJ2-3; 8 nucleotides align to TRBD2. The J segment lost 6 bases and the V segment lost 2 bases, leaving 4 bases of the junction unmatched. The length of the CDR3 is 14 residues. CDR1 MGHRA and CDR2 YSYEKL come from the germline V gene.

Only a few counts were recorded for this clone. The chain has TRBV11-2 and TRBJ2-3, with a weak D call TRBD1 (5 bases). V lost 5 bases and J 2 bases, leaving 11 bases between the germline ends. The CDR3 runs to 14 residues. CDR1 and CDR2 from the germline V gene are SGHAT and FQNNGV. As DNA, the CDR3 is TGTGCCAGCAGCGCAGGGTTTTTCACAGATACGCAGTATTTT. It specifies CASSAGFFTDTQYF.

The rearrangement links TRBV2 to TRBJ2-7; 8 positions agree with TRBD1. CDR1 and CDR2 from the germline V gene are SNHLY and FYNNEI. The length of the CDR3 is 16 residues. Trimming at V came to 0 bases and at J to 5 bases, leaving 9 bases not matched to a gene. The chain's CDR3 is CASSEASPGGMNEQYF. CDR3 nucleotide sequence: TGTGCCAGCAGTGAAGCCTCGCCAGGGGGCATGAACGAGCAGTACTTC.

The rearrangement joins TRBV9 to TRBJ2-1; 11 bases agree with TRBD2. Losses at the gene ends were 4 bases for V and 5 bases for J; bases not matched to a gene: 11. The germline CDR1 and CDR2 sequences are SGDLS and YYNGEE. The CDR3 has 17 amino acids. In DNA, the CDR3 is TGTGCCAGCAGCTCCCACGGGGGGACTAGCGGAAACAATGAGCAGTTCTTC. Amino acids: CASSSHGGTSGNNEQFF.

The V gene is TRBV7-9, the J gene TRBJ1-2; D not resolved. From germline, CDR1 is SEHNR and CDR2 FQNEAQ (reference sequence). Between the trimmed V and J ends, which lost 5 bases and 7 bases, there was a span of 17 bases. The CDR3 is 14 amino acids. CDR3 sequence: CASSIDSTPSGYTF. CDR3 nucleotide sequence: TGTGCCAGCAGCATAGACTCTACCCCAAGTGGCTACACCTTC.

The chain employs TRBV12-3 or TRBV12-4 and TRBJ2-7; D unresolved. The CDR3 length is 13 residues. Between the trimmed V and J ends, which lost 5 bases and 0 bases, there was a span of 8 bases. CDR3 protein: CASSESYSYEQYF. CDR3 nucleotides: TGTGCCAGCAGTGAGTCCTACTCCTACGAGCAGTACTTC.

This sequence joins TRBV6-5 and TRBJ1-5; D unclear. The CDR3 sequence is 15 residues long. V lost 0 bases and J lost 3, with 9 bases in between. Germline assignment: CDR1 MNHEY and CDR2 SVGAGI. The CDR3 is CASSYSGLNNQPQHF. CDR3 sequence (DNA): TGTGCCAGCAGTTACTCTGGACTGAACAATCAGCCCCAGCATTTT.

As regards this clone: The junction does not match germline at one end; this may be a read error. The chain joins TRBV11-2 to TRBJ2-2; 10 bases line up with TRBD2. The germline V gene encodes CDR1 SGHAT and CDR2 FQNNGV. The length of the CDR3 is 12 residues. CDR3 coding DNA: TGTGCCAGCACCGGGGCTAGCGGGGGCGGGGTTTTT. Its translation: CASTGASGGGVF.

This clone was counted ten times or more. V gene TRBV20-1 combines with J gene TRBJ2-1; 11 nucleotides agree with TRBD2. This CDR3 has 14 amino acids. Germline-derived CDR1 and CDR2 are DFQATT and SNEGSKA (reference sequence). V shed 3 bases, J shed 10 bases, and the junction held 8 bases outside the gene matches. CDR3 coding DNA: TGCAGTGCTAGTACACTAGCGGGGGACCGGGAGCAGTTCTTC. Encoded protein: CSASTLAGDREQFF.

This clone was picked up one time. V and J are TRBV27 and TRBJ1-2, with TRBD1 matching over 11 bases. With 6 bases clipped from V and 8 bases from J, the junction kept 8 bases outside the gene matches. The CDR3 loop spans 14 amino acids. CDR1 MNHEY and CDR2 SMNVEV come from the germline V gene (reference sequence). CDR3 loop: CASRDRGLGAGYTF. In nucleotides, the CDR3 is TGTGCCAGCAGGGACAGGGGGCTAGGGGCGGGCTACACCTTC.

In nucleotides, the CDR3 is TGTGCCAGCAGTTTACGGAGCACAGATACGCAGTATTTT. Amino acids: CASSLRSTDTQYF. The chain employs TRBV27 and TRBJ2-3, with D uncertain. The germline V gene has CDR1 MNHEY and CDR2 SMNVEV (reference sequence). The CDR3 totals 13 residues. Trimming cost V 2 bases and J 0 bases, with 3 bases left between them.

The rearrangement links TRBV7-2 to TRBJ2-2, with 8 bases fitting TRBD2. Germline loops: CDR1 SGHTA, CDR2 FQGNSA. The CDR3 runs 16 residues. V was clipped by 2 bases and J by 1 base; unmatched bases: 3. As DNA, the CDR3 is TGTGCCAGCAGCTTAAGCGGGGGCTGGAACACCGGGGAGCTGTTTTTT. Translation gives CASSLSGGWNTGELFF.

The J gene is TRBJ2-1, the V gene TRBV24-1, with TRBD2 matching over 8 bases. The CDR3 extends over 15 amino acids. V dropped 0 bases and J dropped 7; count of bases not matched to a gene: 4. The V gene's germline CDR1 is KGHDR and CDR2 SFDVKD. The CDR3 DNA sequence: TGTGCCACCAGTGATTTGCGGGGGGGCGTAAATGAGCAGTTCTTC. Translated, it gives CATSDLRGGVNEQFF.

V and J are TRBV7-9 and TRBJ1-1; TRBD1 might be the D (5 bases). Trimming took 6 bases from V and 6 from J, leaving 14 bases between them. There are 13 residues in the CDR3. Per germline, CDR1 SEHNR and CDR2 FQNEAQ (reference sequence). DNA for the CDR3: TGTGCCAGCAGGACGGGGGGGAGTGCTGAAGCTTTCTTT. It encodes CASRTGGSAEAFF.

The CDR3 spells CAWNEGSGANVLTF. The CDR3 nucleotides are TGTGCCTGGAATGAGGGTTCCGGGGCCAACGTCCTGACTTTC. The chain joins TRBV30 to TRBJ2-6; D possibly corresponds to TRBD2 (5 bases). The CDR3 is 14 amino acids. Germline lookup yields CDR1 GTSNPN and CDR2 SVGIG (reference sequence). V lost 4 bases and J lost 4, with 11 bases in between. The full variable domain, completed using reference TRBV30 and TRBJ2-6, is SQTIHQWPATLVQPVGSPLSLECTVEGTSNPNLYWYRQAAGRGLQLLFYSVGIGQISSEVPQNLSASRPQDRQFILSSKKLLLSDSGFYLCAWNEGSGANVLTFGAGSRLTVL.

The CDR3 region is CASSPLTGNYEQYF. DNA for the CDR3: TGTGCCAGCTCGCCTCTGACAGGGAACTACGAGCAGTACTTC. The chain carries TRBV18 and TRBJ2-7; TRBD1 matches at 7 bases. The germline V gene has CDR1 KGHSH and CDR2 LQKENI. The CDR3 has 14 amino acids. The ends lost 6 bases at V and 3 bases at J; junction bases unmatched: 8. The full variable domain, with the rest looked up from reference TRBV18 and TRBJ2-7, is NAGVMQNPRHLVRRRGQEARLRCSPMKGHSHVYWYRQLPEEGLKFMVYLQKENIIDESGMPKERFSAEFPKEGPSILRIQQVVRGDSAAYFCASSPLTGNYEQYFGPGTRLTVT.